Listed below are T cell receptor beta chains from one sample, sequenced in a study of shared clonotypes between healthy human individuals. Measured with immunoSEQ multiplex PCR; TCRdb has only the in-frame clones, and not every one. The sample consists of roughly 2,000,000 clones, 85% to 95% of them appearing once. Material: naive CD8+ T cells sorted from blood. The receptors originated from a man aged 18-30 years in good health. Both conserved end residues are part of each CDR3. D genes are given only for firm matches. Size tells how often a clone was seen (once, few, many) or the class of an expanded clone, and some rows leave it out.

J: TRBJ1-2; size: NA; D: NA; V: TRBV11-2; DNA: TGTGCCAGCAGCTTCTCCGCCACGGGTAACTATGGCTACACCTTC; CDR3: CASSFSATGNYGYTF
J: TRBJ2-2; size: NA; D: TRBD2; V: TRBV28; DNA: TGTGCCAGCAGCGGGGGGACGGCCGGGGAGCTGTTTTTT; CDR3: CASSGGTAGELFF
J: TRBJ1-1; size: NA; D: TRBD1; V: TRBV14; DNA: TGTGCCAGCAGCCACGCCGACAGGGCGAACACTGAAGCTTTCTTT; CDR3: CASSHADRANTEAFF
J: TRBJ2-7; size: NA; D: TRBD1; V: TRBV7-2; DNA: TGTGCCAGCAGCAGGGACAGGTTCTACGAGCAGTACTTC; CDR3: CASSRDRFYEQYF
J: TRBJ1-5; size: few; D: NA; V: TRBV4-1; DNA: TGCGCCAGCAGCCAACTAACAGGGCTAAGGCAGCCCCAGCATTTT; CDR3: CASSQLTGLRQPQHF
J: TRBJ2-1; size: NA; D: TRBD1; V: TRBV29-1; DNA: TGCAGCGTCCATACGGGACAGGGGACCAATGAGCAGTTCTTC; CDR3: CSVHTGQGTNEQFF
J: TRBJ2-7; size: NA; D: TRBD1; V: TRBV7-8; DNA: TGTGCCAGCAGTCTAGAAGGCGGGACAGGGATTTACGAGCAGTACTTC; CDR3: CASSLEGGTGIYEQYF
J: TRBJ2-7; size: NA; D: TRBD2; V: TRBV4-1; DNA: TGCGCCAGCAGCCAAGAAGACTTGAGGCTAGCGGGCTCCTACGAGCAGTACTTC; CDR3: CASSQEDLRLAGSYEQYF
J: TRBJ2-7; size: NA; D: NA; V: TRBV2; DNA: TGTGCCAGCAGTGAGGCAGGGCTCTCATCCTACGAGCAGTACTTC; CDR3: CASSEAGLSSYEQYF
J: TRBJ2-1; size: once; D: NA; V: TRBV7-3; DNA: TGTGCCAGCAGCCCAACCGTGGGGCGGGGGACAGACAATGAGCAGTTCTTC; CDR3: CASSPTVGRGTDNEQFF
J: TRBJ2-7; size: NA; D: TRBD2; V: TRBV5-4; DNA: TGTGCCAGCAGCTCCACCGGGACTAGTTCCGAGCAGTACTTC; CDR3: CASSSTGTSSEQYF
J: TRBJ1-5; size: NA; D: NA; V: TRBV21-1; DNA: TGTGCCAGCAGCAAAAGCCCGTTCAATCAGCCCCAGCATTTT; CDR3: CASSKSPFNQPQHF
J: TRBJ2-3; size: NA; D: NA; V: TRBV5-8; DNA: TGTGCCAGCAGCTTGGGGCCGATAACATGGGGCACAGATACGCAGTATTTT; CDR3: CASSLGPITWGTDTQYF
J: TRBJ2-2; size: NA; D: NA; V: TRBV6-6; DNA: TGTGCCATTGATAGTTCTGGGGAGCTGTTTTTT; CDR3: CAIDSSGELFF
J: TRBJ2-3; size: NA; D: TRBD1; V: TRBV27; DNA: TGTGCCAGCAGTTTATCTGGACAGGGTAAAACAGATACGCAGTATTTT; CDR3: CASSLSGQGKTDTQYF
J: TRBJ2-7; size: NA; D: TRBD1; V: TRBV6-1; DNA: TGTGCCAGCAGTGTCAGGGACAGCACCTACGAGCAGTACTTC; CDR3: CASSVRDSTYEQYF
J: TRBJ2-7; size: NA; D: TRBD1; V: TRBV5-5; DNA: TGTGCCAGCAGCTCCGGGACAGTCCTCTCCTACGAGCAGTACTTC; CDR3: CASSSGTVLSYEQYF
J: TRBJ2-5; size: NA; D: NA; V: TRBV27; DNA: TGTGCCAGCAGTTTAGGCGGTGGACCCCAAGAGACCCAGTACTTC; CDR3: CASSLGGGPQETQYF
J: TRBJ2-7; size: NA; D: NA; V: TRBV7-9; DNA: TGTGCCAGCAGCTTAGACGGGACGGAGGCTAGGGAGCAGTACTTC; CDR3: CASSLDGTEAREQYF
J: TRBJ2-7; size: NA; D: TRBD1; V: TRBV6-1; DNA: TGTGCCAGCAGTGAAAAACAGGGGGCGAACGAGCAGTACTTC; CDR3: CASSEKQGANEQYF
J: TRBJ1-4; size: NA; D: NA; V: TRBV30; DNA: TGTGCCTGGGAGGGGGGGACCTCGGAAAAACTGTTTTTT; CDR3: CAWEGGTSEKLFF
J: TRBJ2-7; size: NA; D: TRBD1; V: TRBV27; DNA: TGTGCCAGCGCCACAGGGGTGGGATACGAGCAGTACTTC; CDR3: CASATGVGYEQYF
J: TRBJ2-1; size: NA; D: NA; V: TRBV5-6; DNA: TGTGCCAGCAGCTCGGACGACTACAATGAGCAGTTCTTC; CDR3: CASSSDDYNEQFF
J: TRBJ2-7; size: NA; D: NA; V: TRBV11-2; DNA: TGTGCCAGCAGCCCCTGGGCCGCGAGCTCCTACGAGCAGTACTTC; CDR3: CASSPWAASSYEQYF
J: TRBJ2-7; size: NA; D: TRBD1; V: TRBV6-5; DNA: TGTGCCAGTGGACAGGGTAGCTCCTACGAGCAGTACTTC; CDR3: CASGQGSSYEQYF
J: TRBJ1-1; size: NA; D: NA; V: TRBV9; DNA: TGTGCCAGCAGCGTCTGGGGGGCGACGAACACTGAAGCTTTCTTT; CDR3: CASSVWGATNTEAFF
J: TRBJ1-5; size: NA; D: NA; V: TRBV5-1; DNA: TGCGCCAGCACCCCGGCGGGCGATCAGCCCCAGCATTTT; CDR3: CASTPAGDQPQHF
J: TRBJ2-1; size: NA; D: TRBD2; V: TRBV4-3; DNA: TGCGCCAGCAGCCAGTCCCCGGGGGGTCATGAGCAGTTCTTC; CDR3: CASSQSPGGHEQFF
J: TRBJ2-5; size: NA; D: NA; V: TRBV9; DNA: TGTGCCAGCAGCCCCGAAGCCGGGGGCCTGGGAGAGACCCAGTACTTC; CDR3: CASSPEAGGLGETQYF
J: TRBJ2-7; size: NA; D: TRBD2; V: TRBV13; DNA: TGTGCCAGCAGCCCCGGGAGGAGCGTTTACGAGCAGTACTTC; CDR3: CASSPGRSVYEQYF
J: TRBJ2-1; size: few; D: NA; V: TRBV19; DNA: TGTGCCAGTAGTACCTACTCCTACAATGAGCAGTTCTTC; CDR3: CASSTYSYNEQFF
J: TRBJ2-1; size: once; D: TRBD2; V: TRBV29-1; DNA: TGCAGCGTTGAAGAGTTAAGCGGGAGCGTGTCCAATGAGCAGTTCTTC; CDR3: CSVEELSGSVSNEQFF
J: TRBJ1-5; size: NA; D: NA; V: TRBV4-1; DNA: TGCGCCAGCAGCCAAGGACAGGTAAATCAGCCCCAGCATTTT; CDR3: CASSQGQVNQPQHF
J: TRBJ2-2; size: NA; D: NA; V: TRBV4-1; DNA: TGCGCCAGCAGCCAAGCGAGCCACGACACCGGGGAGCTGTTTTTT; CDR3: CASSQASHDTGELFF
J: TRBJ2-2; size: NA; D: NA; V: TRBV4-1; DNA: TGCGCCAGCAGCCAAGATAGGCCACTGAACACCGGGGAGCTGTTTTTT; CDR3: CASSQDRPLNTGELFF
J: TRBJ1-1; size: few; D: NA; V: TRBV9; DNA: TGTGCCAGCAGCCCAGGGAACACTGAAGCTTTCTTT; CDR3: CASSPGNTEAFF
J: TRBJ2-5; size: NA; D: TRBD1; V: TRBV4-1; DNA: TGCGCCAGCAGCCATCCCCGGACAGGACAAGAGACCCAGTACTTC; CDR3: CASSHPRTGQETQYF
J: TRBJ1-1; size: NA; D: TRBD1; V: TRBV5-1; DNA: TGCGCCAGTAGGGACAGGGGGGTTGAGAACACTGAAGCTTTCTTT; CDR3: CASRDRGVENTEAFF
J: TRBJ1-2; size: NA; D: NA; V: TRBV29-1; DNA: TGCAGCGTTGAAAGGGGGGCTCCAAATGGCTACACCTTC; CDR3: CSVERGAPNGYTF
J: TRBJ1-1; size: NA; D: NA; V: TRBV30; DNA: TGTGCCTGGAGTGTGGGGTCGCCTCTCACTGAAGCTTTCTTT; CDR3: CAWSVGSPLTEAFF